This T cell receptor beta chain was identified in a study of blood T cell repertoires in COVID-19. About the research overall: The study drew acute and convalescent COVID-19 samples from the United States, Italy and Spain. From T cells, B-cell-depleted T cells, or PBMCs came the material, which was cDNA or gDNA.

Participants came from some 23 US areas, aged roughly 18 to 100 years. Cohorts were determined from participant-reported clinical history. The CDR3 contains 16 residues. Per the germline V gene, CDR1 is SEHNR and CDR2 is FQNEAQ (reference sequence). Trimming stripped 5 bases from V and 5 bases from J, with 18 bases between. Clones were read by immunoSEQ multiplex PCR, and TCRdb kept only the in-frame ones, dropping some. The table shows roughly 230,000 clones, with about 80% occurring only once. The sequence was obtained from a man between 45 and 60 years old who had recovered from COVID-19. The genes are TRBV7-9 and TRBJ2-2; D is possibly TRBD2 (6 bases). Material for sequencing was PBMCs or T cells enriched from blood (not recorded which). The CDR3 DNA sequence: TGTGCCAGCAGCCTGTCGGGGGACGGAGGAACCGGGGAGCTGTTTTTT. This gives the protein CASSLSGDGGTGELFF.